Each of the 24 T cell receptor beta chains below was sequenced from the same sample in a study of graft-versus-host responses after intestinal transplantation. These receptors are not linked to any known antigen. Some clones are missing from TCRdb's copy, which holds only in-frame ones; the method was immunoSEQ multiplex PCR. The repertoire consists of 80,000 to 90,000 clones, with about 90% occurring once and the leading ten covering nearly 0.11%. The sequencing here drew on unstimulated CD4+ T cells sorted from spleen or lymph node cells, taken before intestinal transplant. These receptors originate from a human donor who received an intestinal transplant.

This clone has just a few counts. This chain connects TRBV6-5 to TRBJ2-1; maybe TRBD2 (6 bases). The V end lost 6 bases, the J end lost 2 bases, and 14 bases lay between the germline ends. The CDR3 is 15 residues long. CDR1 and CDR2 from the germline V gene are MNHEY and SVGAGI. The CDR3 is CASRHPGEAYNEQFF. DNA for the CDR3: TGTGCCAGCAGACACCCGGGGGAAGCCTACAATGAGCAGTTCTTC.

The chain is built from TRBV4-2 and TRBJ1-2; D remains ambiguous. V was pared by 4 bases and J by 0 bases, with 3 bases between. The germline V gene encodes CDR1 LGHNA and CDR2 YNFKEQ. The CDR3 consists of 12 residues. CDR3 loop: CASSPSNYGYTF. For the CDR3, the DNA is TGTGCCAGCAGCCCGTCTAACTATGGCTACACCTTC.

V usage is TRBV5-8 and J usage is TRBJ1-2; 8 nucleotides line up with TRBD1. This CDR3 spans 13 amino acids. With 3 bases clipped from V and 7 bases from J, the junction kept 5 bases outside the gene matches. Germline CDR1 and CDR2: SGHTS and YDEGEE. The CDR3 protein is CASSSDRGFGYTF. CDR3 nucleotide sequence: TGTGCCAGCAGCTCCGACAGGGGTTTTGGCTACACCTTC.

This rearrangement joins TRBV6-1 to TRBJ2-7, with 8 bases lining up with TRBD1. The V and J ends lost 6 bases and 3 bases, in that order; junction bases with no gene match: 13. The CDR3 loop spans 16 amino acids. Germline V gene data show CDR1 as MNHNS and CDR2 as SASEGT. Written as DNA, the CDR3 is TGTGCCAGCAGCGAAAGAACCGGGACAGGCCTCTACGAGCAGTACTTC. Translating gives CASSERTGTGLYEQYF.

The rearrangement uses TRBV19 and TRBJ1-1, with TRBD1 identical over 7 bases. In germline, CDR1 is LNHDA, CDR2 SQIVND (reference sequence). The CDR3 covers 13 residues. Trimming at V came to 5 bases and at J to 4 bases, leaving 4 bases not matched to a gene. CDR3 region: CASSVQGSTEAFF. The DNA of the CDR3 is TGTGCCAGTAGTGTACAGGGGTCCACTGAAGCTTTCTTT.

The chain couples TRBV27 to TRBJ2-7; TRBD2 agrees at 8 bases. In germline, CDR1 is MNHEY, CDR2 SMNVEV (reference sequence). CDR3 length: 17 residues. The ends lost 2 bases at V and 0 bases at J; junction bases unmatched: 9. CDR3 amino acids: CASSLRSGGLSSYEQYF. CDR3 nucleotides: TGTGCCAGCAGTTTAAGGTCGGGGGGGCTGAGCTCCTACGAGCAGTACTTC.

In this sample, this clone turned up once. This chain uses TRBV19 with TRBJ2-7; D is possibly TRBD1 (8 bases). V was pared by 3 bases and J by 2 bases, with 14 bases between. This CDR3 spans 15 amino acids. CDR1 is LNHDA, CDR2 SQIVND, per germline (reference sequence). For the CDR3, the DNA is TGTGCCAGTAGTATGCGGGGGACAGGCACCTACGAGCAGTACTTC. Its protein is CASSMRGTGTYEQYF.

The chain carries TRBV4-1 and TRBJ2-2, with D perhaps TRBD2 (5 bases). Germline CDR1 is MGHRA and CDR2 is YSYEKL. Deletions cut 1 base from V and 5 bases from J, with 14 bases between. The CDR3 consists of 16 residues. The DNA of the CDR3 is TGCGCCAGCAGCCAAGGAAGTGTGAGGGCTACCGGGGAGCTGTTTTTT. Protein sequence: CASSQGSVRATGELFF.

The chain carries TRBV9 and TRBJ2-7; tentative D call: TRBD2 (6 bases). The germline gives CDR1 SGDLS, CDR2 YYNGEE. This CDR3 is 13 amino acids long. V was trimmed by 3 bases and J by 5 bases, leaving 12 bases between them. The CDR3 DNA reads TGTGCCAGCAGCGGGGGGGTCTTCAACGAGCAGTACTTC. Protein: CASSGGVFNEQYF.

The chain joins TRBV7-2 to TRBJ1-4; TRBD1 might be the D (5 bases). This CDR3 spans 15 amino acids. Per the germline V gene, CDR1 is SGHTA and CDR2 is FQGNSA. The V end was cut by 8 bases, the J end by 4 bases, with 17 bases between. The CDR3 sequence: CASGWGGGLNEKLFF. CDR3 DNA sequence: TGTGCCAGCGGGTGGGGGGGTGGTCTTAATGAAAAACTGTTTTTT.

The V call is TRBV7-9, the J call TRBJ1-6, with D perhaps matching TRBD1 (5 bases). The V gene's germline CDR1 is SEHNR and CDR2 FQNEAQ (reference sequence). V was cut by 7 bases and J by 4 bases, with 14 bases left in between. The CDR3 sequence is 15 residues long. The CDR3 sequence: CASTPKGPYNSPLHF. In DNA form, the CDR3 reads TGTGCCAGCACCCCAAAGGGGCCGTATAATTCACCCCTCCACTTT.

The rearrangement uses TRBV19 and TRBJ2-5; D may be TRBD1 (6 bases). The CDR3 runs 13 residues. Germline CDR1 reads LNHDA; CDR2 reads SQIVND (reference sequence). V dropped 3 bases and J dropped 5 bases, with 10 bases sitting between them. The CDR3 sequence is CASSIRGWETQYF. The CDR3 nucleotides read TGTGCCAGTAGTATCAGGGGTTGGGAGACCCAGTACTTC.

The J gene is TRBJ2-2, the V gene TRBV5-1; D gene uncertain. Germline values: CDR1 SGHRS, CDR2 YFSETQ. The CDR3 has 16 amino acids. The V end lost 0 bases, the J end lost 2 bases, and 11 bases lay between the germline ends. The CDR3: CASSLVGARNTGELFF. Here the CDR3 DNA reads TGCGCCAGCAGCTTGGTTGGTGCTAGAAACACCGGGGAGCTGTTTTTT.

This CDR3 reads CASSPGGGGNQPQHF. In DNA form, the CDR3 reads TGTGCCAGCAGCCCCGGAGGGGGCGGGAATCAGCCCCAGCATTTT. The chain has TRBV11-2 and TRBJ1-5; TRBD1 matches 7 bases. Losses at the gene ends were 5 bases for V and 4 bases for J; bases not matched to a gene: 8. This CDR3 contains 15 residues. Per the germline V gene, CDR1 is SGHAT and CDR2 is FQNNGV.

The chain joins TRBV29-1 to TRBJ1-1, with D perhaps TRBD1 (6 bases). CDR1 and CDR2 (germline): SQVTM, ANQGSEA. Deletions cut 6 bases from V and 5 bases from J, with 16 bases between. This CDR3 is 13 amino acids long. DNA for the CDR3: TGCAGCGTCCCGGACAGCGGGGGAACTGAAGCTTTCTTT. It codes for CSVPDSGGTEAFF.

The chain combines TRBV18 with TRBJ1-1; the D gene is possibly TRBD1 (6 bases). Trimming removed 3 bases from V and 5 bases from J, with 13 bases in between. This CDR3 has 14 amino acids. CDR1 KGHSH and CDR2 LQKENI come from the germline V gene. The DNA for the CDR3 is TGTGCCAGCTCACCGCAGGGGAGGGGAACTGAAGCTTTCTTT. This codes for CASSPQGRGTEAFF.

This chain links TRBV9 with TRBJ2-3; TRBD1 is a possible D gene (6 bases). The CDR3 runs to 13 residues. Germline CDR1 is SGDLS and CDR2 is YYNGEE. Deletions cut 2 bases from V and 4 bases from J, with 8 bases between. CDR3 amino acids: CASSVRTADTQYF. Here the CDR3 DNA reads TGTGCCAGCAGCGTTCGGACAGCAGATACGCAGTATTTT.

J is TRBJ2-2 and V is TRBV25-1, with 10 nucleotides matching TRBD1. From germline, CDR1 is MGHDK and CDR2 SYGVNS. V lost 6 bases, J lost 6 bases, and 13 bases stayed unmatched. The CDR3 is made up of 17 amino acids. CDR3 region: CASRRDSRTGGAGELFF. CDR3 DNA sequence: TGTGCCAGCAGACGGGATTCCAGGACAGGGGGGGCCGGGGAGCTGTTTTTT. Complete variable domain (other parts from reference TRBV25-1 and TRBJ2-2): EADIYQTPRYLVIGTGKKITLECSQTMGHDKMYWYQQDPGMELHLIHYSYGVNSTEKGDLSSESTVSRIRTEHFPLTLESARPSHTSQYLCASRRDSRTGGAGELFFGEGSRLTVL.

The chain employs TRBV7-6 and TRBJ1-3, with D perhaps TRBD1 (6 bases). Per germline, CDR1 SGHVS and CDR2 FNYEAQ. The CDR3 covers 15 residues. Trimming removed 5 bases at V and 8 bases at J, with 19 bases between. CDR3 sequence (DNA): TGTGCCAGCAGCCCGTCTGGGACGTCAGGGGACACCATATATTTT. It specifies CASSPSGTSGDTIYF.

This chain connects TRBV27 to TRBJ1-6; D uncertain. The germline V gene encodes CDR1 MNHEY and CDR2 SMNVEV (reference sequence). The CDR3 has 16 residues. Deletions cut 4 bases from V and 0 bases from J, with 10 bases between. The DNA of the CDR3 is TGTGCCAGCAGTTCCACTCCCCGCTCCTATAATTCACCCCTCCACTTT. The encoded protein is CASSSTPRSYNSPLHF.

The V and J genes are TRBV11-2 and TRBJ2-7; 8 bases are a match to TRBD1. Losses at the gene ends were 5 bases for V and 1 base for J; bases not matched to a gene: 4. Germline V gene data show CDR1 as SGHAT and CDR2 as FQNNGV. The CDR3 has 14 residues. The CDR3 loop is CASSLYRGSYEQYF. As DNA, the CDR3 is TGTGCCAGCAGCCTCTACAGGGGGTCCTACGAGCAGTACTTC. The full variable domain, in which reference TRBV11-2 and TRBJ2-7 provide the parts outside the CDR3, is EAGVAQSPRYKIIEKRQSVAFWCNPISGHATLYWYQQILGQGPKLLIQFQNNGVVDDSQLPKDRFSAERLKGVDSTLKIQPAKLEDSAVYLCASSLYRGSYEQYFGPGTRLTVT.

The chain joins TRBV2 to TRBJ2-3; TRBD1 might be the D (5 bases). Trimming took off 9 bases at V and 6 bases at J, with 10 bases between the two ends. This CDR3 spans 11 amino acids. CDR1 is SNHLY and CDR2 is FYNNEI in the germline V gene. CDR3 amino acids: CARGPADTQYF. CDR3 in DNA: TGTGCCAGGGGGCCGGCGGATACGCAGTATTTT.

The count of this clone is one. The chain combines TRBV5-1 with TRBJ2-1; a weak D match, TRBD2 (6 bases). V was pared by 6 bases and J by 3 bases, with 13 bases between. This CDR3 contains 14 residues. The germline gives CDR1 SGHRS, CDR2 YFSETQ. The CDR3 DNA sequence: TGCGCCAGCATGTGGGGCGGGAACTACAATGAGCAGTTCTTC. Translated, it gives CASMWGGNYNEQFF. The complete variable domain, with remaining parts taken from reference TRBV5-1 and TRBJ2-1, reads KAGVTQTPRYLIKTRGQQVTLSCSPISGHRSVSWYQQTPGQGLQFLFEYFSETQRNKGNFPGRFSGRQFSNSRSEMNVSTLELGDSALYLCASMWGGNYNEQFFGPGTRLTVL.

This chain connects TRBV5-1 to TRBJ1-2, with 7 nucleotides matching TRBD1. There are 15 residues in the CDR3. Germline V lookup: CDR1 SGHRS, CDR2 YFSETQ. Trimming cost V 4 bases and J 5 bases; bases outside gene matches: 11. The CDR3 loop is CASSRTLGTEYGYTF. The CDR3 DNA follows: TGCGCCAGCAGCCGTACCCTCGGGACAGAATATGGCTACACCTTC.